These 10 T cell receptor beta chains came from one sample sequenced in a study of CD8+CD57+ T cells in acquired aplastic anemia. Individuals selected for sequencing had exhibited CD8+CD57+ cell expansion on flow cytometry. Template material for TCR beta VDJ and CDR3 profiling consisted of genomic DNA. From the reads, TCRdb called clonotypes with MiXCR, one entry per CDR3 protein. This sample has roughly 240,000 distinct CDR3 sequences, with more than 45% found just once. The sample taken for sequencing was sorted CD4+, CD8+, or CD8+CD57+ T cells (not recorded which) from PBMCs. These receptors were collected from a human donor with aplastic anemia.

Here the CDR3 DNA reads TGTGCCAGCAGTTGGACCAGTGGGACTGAAGCTTTCTTT. Protein sequence: CASSWTSGTEAFF. The chain is built from TRBV27 and TRBJ1-1, with D hard to call. Trimming took off 4 bases at V and 5 bases at J, with 11 bases between the two ends. CDR3 length: 13 amino acids. Per the germline V gene, CDR1 is MNHEY and CDR2 is SMNVEV (reference sequence).

This chain joins TRBV10-3 and TRBJ2-1; 12 bases agree with TRBD2. V gave up 5 bases and J gave up 0 bases; unmatched junction bases: 5. The CDR3 loop spans 17 amino acids. From germline, CDR1 is ENHRY and CDR2 SYGVKD. In DNA, the CDR3 is TGTGCCATCAGTTGGACTAGCGGGAAGAACTCCTACAATGAGCAGTTCTTC. It encodes CAISWTSGKNSYNEQFF.

This clonotype was seen at least ten times. The rearrangement uses TRBV20-1 and TRBJ1-1; 8 nucleotides line up with TRBD1. The length of the CDR3 is 13 residues. Losses at the gene ends were 6 bases for V and 1 base for J; bases not matched to a gene: 4. CDR1 and CDR2 (germline): DFQATT, SNEGSKA (reference sequence). The CDR3 spells CSAPDRGNTEAFF. The CDR3, as DNA: TGCAGTGCACCCGACAGGGGGAACACTGAAGCTTTCTTT.

The CDR3 is CSVGYDREDQPQHF. The CDR3, as DNA: TGCAGCGTGGGCTATGACAGGGAGGATCAGCCCCAGCATTTT. The rearrangement uses TRBV29-1 and TRBJ1-5; 7 bases are shared with TRBD1. V gave up 6 bases and J gave up 5 bases; unmatched junction bases: 10. This CDR3 spans 14 amino acids. Germline values: CDR1 SQVTM, CDR2 ANQGSEA. Looking up the rest from reference TRBV29-1 and TRBJ1-5 gives the full variable domain: SAVISQKPSRDICQRGTSLTIQCQVDSQVTMMFWYRQQPGQSLTLIATANQGSEATYESGFVIDKFPISRPNLTFSTLTVSNMSPEDSSIYLCSVGYDREDQPQHFGDGTRLSIL.

This clonotype was counted ten times or more. The genes are TRBV15 and TRBJ2-5; 10 bases are shared with TRBD2. V shed 5 bases and J 4 bases; nucleotides not matched to a gene: 7. From germline, CDR1 is LNHNV and CDR2 YYDKDF (reference sequence). The CDR3 is made up of 15 amino acids. As DNA, the CDR3 is TGTGCCACCAGCCCTAGCGGGGGCCTAAGAGAGACCCAGTACTTC. Encoded protein: CATSPSGGLRETQYF.

This clonotype was seen repeatedly, ten times or more. This chain links TRBV5-6 with TRBJ2-5; D may correspond to TRBD1 or TRBD2 (7 bases each). CDR3 length: 16 residues. Germline V gene data show CDR1 as SGHDT and CDR2 as YYEEEE. Trimming took off 4 bases at V and 5 bases at J, with 21 bases between the two ends. In DNA form, the CDR3 reads TGTGCCAGCAGCGGAGGGTACAGGGGAGGGGGGGAGACCCAGTACTTC. This codes for CASSGGYRGGGETQYF.

This CDR3 is CASGPGLAGAKSSYNEQFF. CDR3 DNA sequence: TGTGCTAGTGGCCCGGGACTAGCGGGCGCGAAAAGCTCCTACAATGAGCAGTTCTTC. The chain has TRBV12-5 and TRBJ2-1; 12 nucleotides match TRBD2. This CDR3 spans 19 amino acids. V trimming: 6 bases; J trimming: 0 bases; junction bases outside the gene matches: 12. CDR1 is LGHNT, CDR2 FRNRAP, per germline. Supplemented by reference TRBV12-5 and TRBJ2-1, the full variable domain reads DARVTQTPRHKVTEMGQEVTMRCQPILGHNTVFWYRQTMMQGLELLAYFRNRAPLDDSGMPKDRFSAEMPDATLATLKIQPSEPRDSAVYFCASGPGLAGAKSSYNEQFFGPGTRLTVL.

The table lists this clonotype with a few counts. The genes are TRBV3-1 and TRBJ2-6; D gene uncertain. The CDR3 sequence is 13 residues long. CDR1 and CDR2 from the germline V gene are LGHDT and YNNKEL (reference sequence). The germline V and J ends were trimmed by 4 bases and 4 bases, with 5 bases remaining between them. DNA of the CDR3: TGTGCCAGCAGCCTCCCCGGGGCCAACGTCCTGACTTTC. Its protein is CASSLPGANVLTF.

This sequence joins TRBV25-1 and TRBJ1-5; 11 positions agree with TRBD1. Looked up from germline, CDR1 is MGHDK and CDR2 is SYGVNS. V trimming: 10 bases; J trimming: 5 bases; junction bases outside the gene matches: 7. The CDR3 extends over 14 amino acids. CDR3 in DNA: TGTGCCACCCGGACAGGGGGCTTGTATCAGCCCCAGCATTTT. This encodes CATRTGGLYQPQHF. Supplemented by reference TRBV25-1 and TRBJ1-5, the full variable domain reads EADIYQTPRYLVIGTGKKITLECSQTMGHDKMYWYQQDPGMELHLIHYSYGVNSTEKGDLSSESTVSRIRTEHFPLTLESARPSHTSQYLCATRTGGLYQPQHFGDGTRLSIL.

A word on this clonotype: A much larger clone sits a single nucleotide away, making a read error possible. The chain joins TRBV11-2 to TRBJ1-1, with D possibly matching TRBD1 (5 bases). The CDR3 contains 15 residues. V was trimmed by 5 bases and J by 4 bases, leaving 17 bases between them. Germline lookup yields CDR1 SGHAT and CDR2 FQNNGV. As DNA, the CDR3 is TGTGCCAGCAGCCCCTCCCGGGGGTTGAGCACTGAAGCTTTCTTT. It specifies CASSPSRGLSTEAFF.